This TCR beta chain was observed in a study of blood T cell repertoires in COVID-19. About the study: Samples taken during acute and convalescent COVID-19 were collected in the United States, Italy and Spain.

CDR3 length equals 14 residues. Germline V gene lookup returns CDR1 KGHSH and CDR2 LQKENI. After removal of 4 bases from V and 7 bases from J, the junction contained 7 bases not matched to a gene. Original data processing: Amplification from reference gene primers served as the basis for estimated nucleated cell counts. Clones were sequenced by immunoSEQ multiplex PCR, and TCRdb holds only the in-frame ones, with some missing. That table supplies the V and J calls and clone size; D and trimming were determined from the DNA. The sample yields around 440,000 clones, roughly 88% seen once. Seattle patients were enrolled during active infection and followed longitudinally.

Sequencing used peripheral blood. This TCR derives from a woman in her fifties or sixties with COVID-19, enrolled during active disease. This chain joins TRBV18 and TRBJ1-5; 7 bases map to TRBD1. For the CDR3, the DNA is TGTGCCAGCTCACGTGACAGGGTAGAACAGCCCCAGCATTTT. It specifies CASSRDRVEQPQHF.